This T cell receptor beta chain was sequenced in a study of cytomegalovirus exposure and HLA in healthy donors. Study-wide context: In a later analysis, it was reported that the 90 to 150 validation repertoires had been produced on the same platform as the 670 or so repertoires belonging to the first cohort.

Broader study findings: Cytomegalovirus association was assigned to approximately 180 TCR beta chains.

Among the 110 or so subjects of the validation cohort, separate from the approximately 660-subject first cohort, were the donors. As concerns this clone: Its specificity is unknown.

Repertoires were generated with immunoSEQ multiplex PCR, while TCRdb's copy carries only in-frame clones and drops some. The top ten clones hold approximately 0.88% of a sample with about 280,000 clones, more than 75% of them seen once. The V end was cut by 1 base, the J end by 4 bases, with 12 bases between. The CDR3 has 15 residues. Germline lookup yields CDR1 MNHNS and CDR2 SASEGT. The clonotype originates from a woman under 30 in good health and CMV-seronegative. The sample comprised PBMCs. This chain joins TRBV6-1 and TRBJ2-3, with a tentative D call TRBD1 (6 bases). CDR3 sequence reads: CASSEGTDSSDTQYF. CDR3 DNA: TGTGCCAGCAGTGAAGGTACGGACAGCTCAGATACGCAGTATTTT.